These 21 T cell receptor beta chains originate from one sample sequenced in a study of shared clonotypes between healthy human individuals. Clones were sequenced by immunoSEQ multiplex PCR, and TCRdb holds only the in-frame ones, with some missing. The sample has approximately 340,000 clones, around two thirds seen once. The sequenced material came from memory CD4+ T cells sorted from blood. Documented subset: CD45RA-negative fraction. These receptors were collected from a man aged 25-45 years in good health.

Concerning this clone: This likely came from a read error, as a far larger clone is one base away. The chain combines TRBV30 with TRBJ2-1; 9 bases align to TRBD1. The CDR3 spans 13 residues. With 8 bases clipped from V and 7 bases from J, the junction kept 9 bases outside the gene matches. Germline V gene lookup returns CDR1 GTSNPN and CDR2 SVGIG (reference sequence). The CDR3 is CAIGGQGKNEQFF. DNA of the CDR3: TGTGCCATAGGAGGACAGGGGAAGAATGAGCAGTTCTTC.

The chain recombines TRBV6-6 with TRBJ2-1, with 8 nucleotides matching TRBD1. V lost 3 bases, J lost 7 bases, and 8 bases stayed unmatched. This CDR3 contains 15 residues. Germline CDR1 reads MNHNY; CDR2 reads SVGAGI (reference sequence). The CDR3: CASSYPPDRGNEQFF. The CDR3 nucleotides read TGTGCCAGCAGTTATCCTCCCGACAGGGGAAATGAGCAGTTCTTC.

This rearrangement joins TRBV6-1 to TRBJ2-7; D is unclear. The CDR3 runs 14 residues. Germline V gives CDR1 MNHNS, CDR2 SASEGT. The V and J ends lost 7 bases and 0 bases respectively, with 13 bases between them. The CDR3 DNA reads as TGTGCCAGCACCCAAGGGTGGGGCTCCTACGAGCAGTACTTC. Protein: CASTQGWGSYEQYF.

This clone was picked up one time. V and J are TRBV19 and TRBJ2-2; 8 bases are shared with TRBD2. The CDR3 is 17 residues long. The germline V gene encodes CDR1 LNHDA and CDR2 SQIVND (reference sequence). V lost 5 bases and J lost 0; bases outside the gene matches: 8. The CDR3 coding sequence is TGTGCCAGTAGTCCCCCCCCGGGACTAGCGAACACCGGGGAGCTGTTTTTT. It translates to CASSPPPGLANTGELFF.

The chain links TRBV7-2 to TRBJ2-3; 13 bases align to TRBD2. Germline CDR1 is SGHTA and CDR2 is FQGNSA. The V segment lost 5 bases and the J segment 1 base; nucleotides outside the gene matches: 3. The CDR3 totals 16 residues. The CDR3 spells CASSPGLAGGTDTQYF. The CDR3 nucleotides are TGTGCCAGCAGCCCCGGACTAGCGGGAGGCACAGATACGCAGTATTTT.

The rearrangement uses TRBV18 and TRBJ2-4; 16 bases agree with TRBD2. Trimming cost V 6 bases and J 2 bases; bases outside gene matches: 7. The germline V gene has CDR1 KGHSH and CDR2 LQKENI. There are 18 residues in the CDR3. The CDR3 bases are TGTGCCAGCTCGACCGGGACTAGCGGGAGGGCGTCCAAAAACATTCAGTACTTC. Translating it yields CASSTGTSGRASKNIQYF.

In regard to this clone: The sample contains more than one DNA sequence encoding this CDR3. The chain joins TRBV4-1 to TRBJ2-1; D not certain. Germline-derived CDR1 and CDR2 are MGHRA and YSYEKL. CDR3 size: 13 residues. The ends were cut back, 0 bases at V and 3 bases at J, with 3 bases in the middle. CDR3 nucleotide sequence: TGCGCCAGCAGCCAAGACTACTACAATGAGCAGTTCTTC. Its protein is CASSQDYYNEQFF.

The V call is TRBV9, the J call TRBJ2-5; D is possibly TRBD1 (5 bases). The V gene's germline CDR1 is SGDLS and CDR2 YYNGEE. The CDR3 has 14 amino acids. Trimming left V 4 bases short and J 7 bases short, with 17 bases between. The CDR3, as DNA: TGTGCCAGCAGCTCCAGACAGCAGTCAGCGACCCAGTACTTC. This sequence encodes CASSSRQQSATQYF.

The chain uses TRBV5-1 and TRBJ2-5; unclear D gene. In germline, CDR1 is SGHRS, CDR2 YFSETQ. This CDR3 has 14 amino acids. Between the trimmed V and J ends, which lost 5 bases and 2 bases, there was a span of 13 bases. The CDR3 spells CASSVIWAQETQYF. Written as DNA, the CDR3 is TGCGCCAGCAGTGTGATCTGGGCTCAAGAGACCCAGTACTTC. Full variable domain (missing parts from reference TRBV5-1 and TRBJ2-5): KAGVTQTPRYLIKTRGQQVTLSCSPISGHRSVSWYQQTPGQGLQFLFEYFSETQRNKGNFPGRFSGRQFSNSRSEMNVSTLELGDSALYLCASSVIWAQETQYFGPGTRLLVL.

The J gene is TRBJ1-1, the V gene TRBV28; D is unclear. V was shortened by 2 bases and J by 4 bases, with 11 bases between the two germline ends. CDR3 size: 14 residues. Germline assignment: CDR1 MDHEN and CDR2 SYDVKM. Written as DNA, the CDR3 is TGTGCCAGCAGTTTACCCGAACGAGGCACTGAAGCTTTCTTT. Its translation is CASSLPERGTEAFF.

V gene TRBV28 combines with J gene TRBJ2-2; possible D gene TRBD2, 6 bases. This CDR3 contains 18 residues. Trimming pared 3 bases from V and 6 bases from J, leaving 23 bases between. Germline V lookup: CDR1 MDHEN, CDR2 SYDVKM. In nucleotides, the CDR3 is TGTGCCAGCAGTTTTTGGGCCCCCCGGGTACTAGCCCCCGGGGAGCTGTTTTTT. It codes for CASSFWAPRVLAPGELFF.

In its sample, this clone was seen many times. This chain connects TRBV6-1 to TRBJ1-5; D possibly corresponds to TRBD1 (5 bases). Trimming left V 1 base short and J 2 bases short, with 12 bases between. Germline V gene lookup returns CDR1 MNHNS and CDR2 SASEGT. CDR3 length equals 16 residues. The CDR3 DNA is TGTGCCAGCAGTGAAGAGGGGAGGAGTGGCAATCAGCCCCAGCATTTT. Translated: CASSEEGRSGNQPQHF.

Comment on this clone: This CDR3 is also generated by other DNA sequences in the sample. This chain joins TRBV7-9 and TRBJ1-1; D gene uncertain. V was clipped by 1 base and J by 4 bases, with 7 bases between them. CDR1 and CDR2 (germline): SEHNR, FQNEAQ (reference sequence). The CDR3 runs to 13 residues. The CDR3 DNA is TGTGCCAGCAGCTTAGAATCGGGCACTGAAGCTTTCTTT. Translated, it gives CASSLESGTEAFF.

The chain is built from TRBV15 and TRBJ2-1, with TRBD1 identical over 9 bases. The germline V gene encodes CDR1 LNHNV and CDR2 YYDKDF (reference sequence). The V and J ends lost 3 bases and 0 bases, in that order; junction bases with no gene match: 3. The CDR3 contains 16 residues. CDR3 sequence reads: CATSSMTGGSYNEQFF. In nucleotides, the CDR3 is TGTGCCACCAGCAGTATGACAGGGGGCTCCTACAATGAGCAGTTCTTC.

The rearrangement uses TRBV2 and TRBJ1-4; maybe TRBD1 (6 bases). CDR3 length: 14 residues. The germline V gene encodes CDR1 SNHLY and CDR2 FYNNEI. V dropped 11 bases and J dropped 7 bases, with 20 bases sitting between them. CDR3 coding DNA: TGTGCCCAAGGAGAGGGGGGTTTGGGTGAAAAACTGTTTTTT. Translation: CAQGEGGLGEKLFF.

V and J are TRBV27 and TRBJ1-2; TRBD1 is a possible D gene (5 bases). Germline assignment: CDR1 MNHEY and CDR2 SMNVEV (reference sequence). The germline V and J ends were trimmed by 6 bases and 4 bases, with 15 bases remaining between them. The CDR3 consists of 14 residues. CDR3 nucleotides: TGTGCCAGCAGGTATCAGGGATCCGGCTATGGCTACACCTTC. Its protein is CASRYQGSGYGYTF.

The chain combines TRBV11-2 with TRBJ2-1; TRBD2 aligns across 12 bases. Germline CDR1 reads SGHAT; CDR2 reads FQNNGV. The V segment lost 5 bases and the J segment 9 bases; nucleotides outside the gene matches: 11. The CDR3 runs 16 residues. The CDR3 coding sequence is TGTGCCAGCAGCCCCTCACGGACTAGCGGGATCGGTGAGCAGTTCTTC. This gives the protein CASSPSRTSGIGEQFF.

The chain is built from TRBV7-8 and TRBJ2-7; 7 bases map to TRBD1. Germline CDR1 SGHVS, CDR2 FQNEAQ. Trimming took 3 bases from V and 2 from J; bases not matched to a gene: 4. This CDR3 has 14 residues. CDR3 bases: TGTGCCAGCAGCTTGGACAGGCGCACCTACGAGCAGTACTTC. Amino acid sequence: CASSLDRRTYEQYF.

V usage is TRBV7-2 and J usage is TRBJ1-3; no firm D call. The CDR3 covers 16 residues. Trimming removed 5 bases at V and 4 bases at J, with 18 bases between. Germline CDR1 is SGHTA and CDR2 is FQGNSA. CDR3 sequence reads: CASSPPASRLGNTIYF. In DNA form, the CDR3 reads TGTGCCAGCAGCCCTCCGGCATCGCGTTTGGGAAACACCATATATTTT.

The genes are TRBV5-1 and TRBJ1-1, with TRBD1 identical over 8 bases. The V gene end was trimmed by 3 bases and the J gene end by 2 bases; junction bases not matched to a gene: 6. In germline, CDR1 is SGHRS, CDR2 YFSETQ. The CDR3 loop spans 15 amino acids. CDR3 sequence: CASSSQTGANTEAFF. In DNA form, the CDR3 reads TGCGCCAGCAGCTCCCAGACAGGGGCAAACACTGAAGCTTTCTTT.

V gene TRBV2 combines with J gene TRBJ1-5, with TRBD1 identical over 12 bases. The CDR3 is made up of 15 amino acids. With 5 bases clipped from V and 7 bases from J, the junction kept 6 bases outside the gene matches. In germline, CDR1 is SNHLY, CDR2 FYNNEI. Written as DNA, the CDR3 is TGTGCCAGCAGTCCGGGACAGGGGGCTTTGCAGCCCCAGCATTTT. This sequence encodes CASSPGQGALQPQHF.